The rows below give T cell receptor beta chains drawn from one sample of a study of blood T cell repertoires in COVID-19. Libraries were prepared by immunoSEQ multiplex PCR; TCRdb keeps only in-frame clonotypes and omits some of them. The table includes about 71,000 clones, approximately 85% detected once. The specimen was peripheral blood. Receptors were obtained from an elderly man with acute or convalescent COVID-19. Both conserved end residues are part of each CDR3. Fields, in order: V gene, D gene, clone size, J gene, CDR3 protein, CDR3 DNA. The D gene is left open where the match is weak. Where a row states a size, it is once, few, many or the class of an expanded clone; other rows omit it.

TRBV5-8	.	.	TRBJ1-4	CASRYSDEKLFF	TGTGCCAGCAGATATAGTGATGAAAAACTGTTTTTT
TRBV5-4	.	.	TRBJ1-1	CASSLGGGQTEAFF	TGTGCCAGCAGCCTCGGCGGGGGGCAGACTGAAGCTTTCTTT
TRBV5-1	TRBD2	.	TRBJ2-7	CASSLRVSSGGSYEQYF	TGCGCCAGCAGCTTGCGGGTGTCTAGCGGGGGTTCCTACGAGCAGTACTTC
TRBV7-6	TRBD1	.	TRBJ1-1	CASSWGTGDSANTEAFF	TGTGCCAGCAGCTGGGGGACAGGGGATTCTGCGAACACTGAAGCTTTCTTT
TRBV9	.	.	TRBJ1-6	CASSVDSFGTPLHF	TGTGCCAGCAGCGTAGACAGCTTCGGGACACCCCTCCACTTT
TRBV28	.	.	TRBJ2-6	CASSASRVSGANVLTF	TGTGCCAGCAGCGCGTCCAGGGTCTCTGGGGCCAACGTCCTGACTTTC
TRBV19	TRBD2	.	TRBJ2-7	CASSPRTSGGEQYF	TGTGCCAGTAGTCCCCGGACTAGCGGGGGCGAGCAGTACTTC
TRBV6-5	.	.	TRBJ2-4	CASSYRTPRLDIQYF	TGTGCCAGCAGTTACCGGACACCCCGACTCGACATTCAGTACTTC
TRBV29-1	.	.	TRBJ1-1	CSAYKNTEAFF	TGCAGCGCATACAAGAACACTGAAGCTTTCTTT
TRBV3-1/TRBV3-2	TRBD1	.	TRBJ2-1	CASSQGRDRGSNEQFF	TGTGCCAGCAGCCAAGGAAGGGACAGGGGAAGTAATGAGCAGTTCTTC
TRBV19	TRBD2	.	TRBJ2-1	CASSIIREGNNEQFF	TGTGCCAGTAGTATTATACGGGAGGGGAACAATGAGCAGTTCTTC
TRBV28	TRBD1	.	TRBJ2-7	CASSLTGTGGLYEQYF	TGTGCCAGCAGTTTAACCGGGACAGGGGGCCTCTACGAGCAGTACTTC
TRBV6-4	TRBD1	.	TRBJ1-6	CARLDRGLNSPLHF	TGTGCCAGACTAGACAGGGGGCTGAATTCACCCCTCCACTTT
TRBV7-3	TRBD1	.	TRBJ2-2	CASSPNRGGTGELFF	TGTGCCAGCAGCCCCAACAGGGGCGGCACCGGGGAGCTGTTTTTT
TRBV7-9	.	.	TRBJ1-2	CASSSGQFYGYTF	TGTGCCAGCAGCTCCGGACAGTTCTATGGCTACACCTTC
TRBV24-1	TRBD1	.	TRBJ1-2	CATELIPGRQGAFYGYTF	TGTGCCACCGAACTGATTCCCGGGAGGCAGGGGGCTTTCTATGGCTACACCTTC
TRBV27	TRBD1	.	TRBJ1-4	CASSSRTGVLLDVEKLFF	TGTGCCAGCAGTTCCCGGACAGGGGTCCTCTTGGACGTTGAAAAACTGTTTTTT
TRBV12-5	.	.	TRBJ2-1	CASGLVLNYNEQFF	TGTGCTAGTGGTTTGGTACTAAACTACAATGAGCAGTTCTTC
TRBV11-2	TRBD2	.	TRBJ2-1	CASSLDASGLGHNEQFF	TGTGCCAGCAGCTTAGACGCTAGCGGCCTAGGGCACAATGAGCAGTTCTTC
TRBV12-5	.	.	TRBJ1-2	CASGLEMWGFLGSTGKNYGYTF	TGTGCTAGTGGTTTGGAGATGTGGGGGTTTCTGGGATCTACAGGGAAAAACTATGGCTACACCTTC
TRBV7-2	.	.	TRBJ1-5	CASSLSSGNLGNQPQHF	TGTGCCAGCAGCTTATCTTCCGGGAATCTCGGCAATCAGCCCCAGCATTTT
TRBV7-2	.	.	TRBJ2-7	CASSSDRYEQYF	TGTGCCAGCAGCTCCGACAGATACGAGCAGTACTTC
TRBV7-2	.	.	TRBJ1-2	CASSLDQLNYGYTF	TGTGCCAGCAGCTTAGACCAACTCAACTATGGCTACACCTTC
TRBV7-9	TRBD2	.	TRBJ2-3	CASSLLLAGGTDTQYF	TGTGCCAGCAGCCTCTTACTAGCGGGGGGCACAGATACGCAGTATTTT
TRBV6-4	TRBD1	.	TRBJ1-5	CASRVPGQGVSNQPQHF	TGTGCCAGCAGAGTTCCGGGACAGGGGGTCTCGAATCAGCCCCAGCATTTT
TRBV6-2/TRBV6-3	TRBD1	few	TRBJ2-7	CASSYTSGTGNYEQYF	TGTGCCAGCAGTTACACCTCCGGGACAGGTAACTACGAGCAGTACTTC